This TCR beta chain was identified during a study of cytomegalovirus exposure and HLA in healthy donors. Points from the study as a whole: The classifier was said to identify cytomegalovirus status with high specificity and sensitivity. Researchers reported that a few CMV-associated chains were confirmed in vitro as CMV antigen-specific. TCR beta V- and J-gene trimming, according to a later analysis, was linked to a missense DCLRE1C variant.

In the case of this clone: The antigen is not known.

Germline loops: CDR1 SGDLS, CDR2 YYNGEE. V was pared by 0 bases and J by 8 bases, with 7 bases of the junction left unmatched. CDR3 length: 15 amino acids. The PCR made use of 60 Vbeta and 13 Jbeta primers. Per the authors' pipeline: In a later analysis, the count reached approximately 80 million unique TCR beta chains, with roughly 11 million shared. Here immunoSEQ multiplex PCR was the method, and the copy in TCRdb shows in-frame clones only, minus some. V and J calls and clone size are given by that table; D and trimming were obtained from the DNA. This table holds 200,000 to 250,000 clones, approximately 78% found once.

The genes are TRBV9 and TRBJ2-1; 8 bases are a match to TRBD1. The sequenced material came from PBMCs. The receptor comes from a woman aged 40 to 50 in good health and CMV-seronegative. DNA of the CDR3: TGTGCCAGCAGCGTAGTTCCAGGGGGCGCGTATGAGCAGTTCTTC. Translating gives CASSVVPGGAYEQFF.